The 12 T cell receptor beta chains given below trace back to one sample, sequenced in a study of blood T cell repertoires in COVID-19. Profiled with immunoSEQ multiplex PCR; TCRdb holds only in-frame clones, not every one. In the table there are roughly 100,000 clones, approximately 81% of which are singletons. Sequencing used peripheral blood. Receptors were obtained from a man older than 75 with acute or convalescent COVID-19.

The gene calls are TRBV29-1 and TRBJ2-5; weak D call: TRBD2 (5 bases). Germline-derived CDR1 and CDR2 are SQVTM and ANQGSEA. CDR3 length: 14 amino acids. The V end was cut by 0 bases, the J end by 5 bases, with 13 bases between. The CDR3 region has the DNA TGCAGCGTTGAAGATTATGCCGGCGGGGAGACCCAGTACTTC. It encodes CSVEDYAGGETQYF.

With respect to this clone: This CDR3 fails to terminate in the conserved phenylalanine or tryptophan, so it likely reflects a read error. The DNA is left out, because the CDR3 cannot be placed on it with certainty; the CDR3 is given as TCRdb lists it. The chain combines TRBV3-1 (or the pseudogene TRBV3-2) with TRBJ2-7; TRBD2, the table's D call, lacks a check against the DNA. From its first to its last residue, the CDR3 has 13 amino acids. Germline V gives CDR1 LGHDT, CDR2 YNNKEL (reference sequence). The CDR3 protein is CASSQDTRGLVRL.

The chain combines TRBV5-1 with TRBJ2-1, with TRBD2 matching over 7 bases. CDR1 is SGHRS and CDR2 is YFSETQ in the germline V gene. The CDR3 is 14 residues long. Unmatched junction bases numbered 4, after V lost 0 bases and J lost 7 bases. CDR3 in amino acids: CASSLGGRMNEQFF. The CDR3 DNA sequence: TGCGCCAGCAGCTTGGGCGGGAGAATGAATGAGCAGTTCTTC.

Within the sample, this clone is medium-sized. This chain joins TRBV6-2 or TRBV6-3 and TRBJ2-5, with D perhaps TRBD2 (6 bases). V shed 5 bases and J shed 1 base, with 11 bases lying between them. The germline gives CDR1 MNHEY, CDR2 SVGEGT. The CDR3 has 14 residues. The CDR3 sequence is CASSPEGPQETQYF. The CDR3 region has the DNA TGTGCCAGCAGTCCGGAGGGGCCCCAAGAGACCCAGTACTTC.

Remarks on this clone: A read error may account for a junction end that differs from germline. The same CDR3 can be traced to other DNA sequences in this sample. J is TRBJ2-1 and V is TRBV7-2; maybe TRBD2 (5 bases). The germline V gene encodes CDR1 SGHTA and CDR2 FQGNSA. The CDR3 contains 14 residues. The CDR3, as DNA: TGTGCCAGCAGCCTGGGAGTAGGAAGGAATGAACAGTTCTTC. Amino acid sequence: CASSLGVGRNEQFF.

This chain uses TRBV18 with TRBJ2-7; a weak D match, TRBD1 (6 bases). The V end lost 1 base, the J end lost 0 bases, and 19 bases lay between the germline ends. Germline-derived CDR1 and CDR2 are KGHSH and LQKENI. The CDR3 loop spans 18 amino acids. The CDR3 region is CASSPLPVRQVLSYEQYF. For the CDR3, the DNA is TGTGCCAGCTCACCACTACCGGTCCGACAGGTCCTCTCCTACGAGCAGTACTTC.

The V call is TRBV4-1, the J call TRBJ1-5, with D possibly being TRBD1 (6 bases). The CDR3 loop spans 15 amino acids. CDR1 and CDR2 (germline): MGHRA, YSYEKL. V lost 4 bases and J lost 6, with 16 bases in between. CDR3 in DNA: TGCGCCAGCAGCCCGATTCCCGGGACAAGTCAGCCCCAGCATTTT. This codes for CASSPIPGTSQPQHF.

This rearrangement joins TRBV18 to TRBJ1-1; TRBD1 aligns across 9 bases. CDR1 and CDR2 (germline): KGHSH, LQKENI. The CDR3 runs 14 residues. V shed 3 bases, J shed 6 bases, and the junction held 5 bases outside the gene matches. CDR3 DNA sequence: TGTGCCAGCTCACCGGGACAGGGAGAACCTGAAGCTTTCTTT. Translation: CASSPGQGEPEAFF.

V is TRBV2 and J is TRBJ2-3; the D gene is possibly TRBD2 (5 bases). The germline V and J ends were trimmed by 2 bases and 4 bases, with 13 bases remaining between them. The CDR3 contains 15 residues. Germline V gene sequence: CDR1 SNHLY, CDR2 FYNNEI. The CDR3 DNA reads as TGTGCCAGCAGTGAACGGGAACAAAACTCAGATACGCAGTATTTT. This codes for CASSEREQNSDTQYF. Variable domain in full (rest from reference TRBV2 and TRBJ2-3): EPEVTQTPSHQVTQMGQEVILRCVPISNHLYFYWYRQILGQKVEFLVSFYNNEISEKSEIFDDQFSVERPDGSNFTLKIRSTKLEDSAMYFCASSEREQNSDTQYFGPGTRLTVL.

This sequence joins TRBV5-1 and TRBJ1-1; TRBD1 matches at 10 bases. This CDR3 has 13 residues. V gave up 3 bases and J gave up 10 bases; unmatched junction bases: 6. Germline values: CDR1 SGHRS, CDR2 YFSETQ. CDR3 residues: CASSWGTGDTAFF. DNA for the CDR3: TGCGCCAGCAGCTGGGGGACAGGGGATACAGCTTTCTTT. Supplemented by reference TRBV5-1 and TRBJ1-1, the full variable domain reads KAGVTQTPRYLIKTRGQQVTLSCSPISGHRSVSWYQQTPGQGLQFLFEYFSETQRNKGNFPGRFSGRQFSNSRSEMNVSTLELGDSALYLCASSWGTGDTAFFGQGTRLTVV.

The chain uses TRBV18 and TRBJ1-1, with D unresolved. V was trimmed by 2 bases and J by 0 bases, leaving 16 bases between them. Germline V gene lookup returns CDR1 KGHSH and CDR2 LQKENI. This CDR3 has 17 amino acids. The CDR3 protein is CASSPNIGGSMNTEAFF. Here the CDR3 DNA reads TGTGCCAGCTCACCAAATATCGGCGGTAGCATGAACACTGAAGCTTTCTTT.

The chain is built from TRBV9 and TRBJ2-1, with D uncertain. Trimming took 4 bases from V and 10 from J, leaving 18 bases between them. The CDR3 is 14 amino acids. CDR1 is SGDLS and CDR2 is YYNGEE in the germline V gene. The CDR3 bases are TGTGCCAGCAGCTTAACCGGGTCCCTCAGCGAGCAGTTCTTC. Translating it yields CASSLTGSLSEQFF.